The entry below gives a single T cell receptor beta chain sequence along with its context. The data were obtained in a study of blood T cell repertoires in COVID-19. Profiling relied on immunoSEQ multiplex PCR, and the TCRdb table lists in-frame clones only, not all of them. Altogether about 370,000 clones are present, over 75% being singletons, with the ten largest covering less than 11%. Trimming pared 0 bases from V and 1 base from J, leaving 7 bases between. The CDR3 spans 14 residues. Germline V gives CDR1 SGHNT, CDR2 YYREEE (reference sequence). The chain uses TRBV5-4 and TRBJ1-1, with TRBD1 as a possible D gene (5 bases). Specimen: peripheral blood. The TCR sequence derives from a woman in her 30s with COVID-19, enrolled during active disease. The CDR3 is CASSLEGPNTEAFF. The CDR3 nucleotides are TGTGCCAGCAGCTTGGAGGGGCCGAACACTGAAGCTTTCTTT.